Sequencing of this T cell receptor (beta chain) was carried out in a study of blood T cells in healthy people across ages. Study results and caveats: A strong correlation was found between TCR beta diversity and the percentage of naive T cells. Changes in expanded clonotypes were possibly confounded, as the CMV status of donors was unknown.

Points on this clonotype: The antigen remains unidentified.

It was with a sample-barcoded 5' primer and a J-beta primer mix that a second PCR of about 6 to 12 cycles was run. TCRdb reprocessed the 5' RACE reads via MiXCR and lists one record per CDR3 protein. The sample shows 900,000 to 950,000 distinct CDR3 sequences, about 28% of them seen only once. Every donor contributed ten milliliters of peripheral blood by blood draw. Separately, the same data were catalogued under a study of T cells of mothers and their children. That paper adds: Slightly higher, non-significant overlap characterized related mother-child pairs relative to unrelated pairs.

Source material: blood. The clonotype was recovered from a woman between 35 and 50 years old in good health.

CDR3 coding DNA: TGTGCCAGCGGGTATAGCACAGATACGCAGTATTTT. Its protein product is CASGYSTDTQYF. This chain uses TRBV3-1 with TRBJ2-3; D is ambiguous. CDR1 and CDR2 from the germline V gene are LGHDT and YNNKEL (reference sequence). The CDR3 has 12 amino acids. V was shortened by 8 bases and J by 0 bases, with 6 bases between the two germline ends.